What follows are 29 T cell receptor beta chains derived from one specimen sequenced in a study of blood T cell repertoires in COVID-19. The method was immunoSEQ multiplex PCR; TCRdb's version includes in-frame clones alone and lacks a portion of them. The sample contains about 150,000 clones, 75% to 90% of which appear only once. Sequencing input: peripheral blood. These receptors all come from a woman between 65 and 79 years old with acute or convalescent COVID-19.

The rearrangement uses TRBV7-9 and TRBJ1-3; 7 nucleotides line up with TRBD1. J gave up 0 bases and V 4 bases, and 3 bases lay outside the gene matches. The CDR3 runs to 15 residues. The germline gives CDR1 SEHNR, CDR2 FQNEAQ (reference sequence). CDR3 bases: TGTGCCAGCAGCTCGACAGGGAGCTCTGGAAACACCATATATTTT. Its protein is CASSSTGSSGNTIYF.

The gene calls are TRBV6-6 and TRBJ1-5, with 7 bases fitting TRBD1. Germline CDR1 is MNHNY and CDR2 is SVGAGI (reference sequence). This CDR3 has 14 amino acids. The V gene end was trimmed by 6 bases and the J gene end by 3 bases; junction bases not matched to a gene: 5. CDR3 sequence (DNA): TGTGCCAGCAGCCCAGGACAGGACAATCAGCCCCAGCATTTT. Its translation is CASSPGQDNQPQHF.

The CDR3 DNA sequence: TGTGCCAGCAGCTTATACCAGGGACTAGGCGAGCAGTACTTC. Translation gives CASSLYQGLGEQYF. The chain uses TRBV7-2 and TRBJ2-7, with 8 bases matching TRBD2. Germline V lookup: CDR1 SGHTA, CDR2 FQGNSA. The V and J ends lost 2 bases and 6 bases, in that order; junction bases with no gene match: 6. The CDR3 totals 14 residues. Looking up the rest from reference TRBV7-2 and TRBJ2-7 gives the full variable domain: GAGVSQSPSNKVTEKGKDVELRCDPISGHTALYWYRQSLGQGLEFLIYFQGNSAPDKSGLPSDRFSAERTGGSVSTLTIQRTQQEDSAVYLCASSLYQGLGEQYFGPGTRLTVT.

This rearrangement joins TRBV7-9 to TRBJ2-3, with 7 bases that match TRBD2. The J segment lost 4 bases and the V segment lost 5 bases, leaving 9 bases of the junction unmatched. The germline V gene encodes CDR1 SEHNR and CDR2 FQNEAQ (reference sequence). CDR3 length: 15 amino acids. The CDR3 spells CASSGGGPSSDTQYF. CDR3 nucleotides: TGTGCCAGCAGCGGCGGGGGACCCTCCTCAGATACGCAGTATTTT.

This chain uses TRBV18 with TRBJ1-6, with a possible D match to TRBD1 (5 bases). Trimming shortened V by 3 bases and J by 5 bases, and 17 bases separated the two germline ends. This CDR3 has 17 residues. The germline V gene encodes CDR1 KGHSH and CDR2 LQKENI. The CDR3 DNA is TGTGCCAGCTCACCGCTATTCTCCACAGGAGATAATTCACCCCTCCACTTT. Translating it yields CASSPLFSTGDNSPLHF.

This sequence joins TRBV11-2 and TRBJ1-1, with a weak D call TRBD1 (6 bases). The V gene lost 2 bases and the J gene lost 0 bases, with 10 bases spanning the gap. Per germline, CDR1 SGHAT and CDR2 FQNNGV. This CDR3 has 15 amino acids. The CDR3, as DNA: TGTGCCAGCAGCTTATTTCCAGGGGTGAACACTGAAGCTTTCTTT. The encoded protein is CASSLFPGVNTEAFF.

The chain links TRBV5-8 to TRBJ2-3; 9 bases align to TRBD1. From germline, CDR1 is SGHTS and CDR2 YDEGEE. V shed 5 bases, J shed 4 bases, and the junction held 11 bases outside the gene matches. The CDR3 is 16 amino acids. This CDR3 reads CASSPGTGMGADTQYF. CDR3 bases: TGTGCCAGCAGTCCCGGGACAGGGATGGGCGCAGATACGCAGTATTTT.

The sample holds one count of this clone. This chain connects TRBV11-2 to TRBJ1-2; tentative D call: TRBD1 (6 bases). CDR1 and CDR2 from the germline V gene are SGHAT and FQNNGV. The V gene lost 0 bases and the J gene lost 4 bases, with 12 bases spanning the gap. There are 15 residues in the CDR3. DNA for the CDR3: TGTGCCAGCAGCTTAGATGGGGGCAGGGGCTATGGCTACACCTTC. Translated, it gives CASSLDGGRGYGYTF.

The chain joins TRBV10-1 to TRBJ1-1; 8 bases are shared with TRBD1. Per the germline V gene, CDR1 is WNHNN and CDR2 is SYGVQD (reference sequence). V lost 3 bases, J lost 3 bases, and 6 bases stayed unmatched. The CDR3 loop spans 15 amino acids. In nucleotides, the CDR3 is TGCGCCAGCAGTGAAAGGACAGGGCCCGACACTGAAGCTTTCTTT. Its translation is CASSERTGPDTEAFF.

This chain uses TRBV9 with TRBJ1-6; TRBD1 matches at 7 bases. The CDR3 runs to 16 residues. CDR1 and CDR2 from the germline V gene are SGDLS and YYNGEE. Germline trimming cut 3 bases from V and 7 bases from J; bases unmatched to any gene: 10. CDR3: CASSGRGTVQNSPLHF. In DNA, the CDR3 is TGTGCCAGCAGCGGTAGGGGGACAGTCCAAAATTCACCCCTCCACTTT.

V usage is TRBV7-2 and J usage is TRBJ2-3; TRBD2 matches 12 bases. J lost 6 bases, V lost 2 bases, and 3 bases had no gene match. This CDR3 comprises 15 residues. In germline, CDR1 is SGHTA, CDR2 FQGNSA. The DNA of the CDR3 is TGTGCCAGCAGCTTACTAGCGGGGGGGATGGATACGCAGTATTTT. It specifies CASSLLAGGMDTQYF.

The genes are TRBV5-4 and TRBJ1-2; D gene ambiguous. The CDR3 covers 16 residues. V lost 3 bases to trimming and J lost 4 bases, with 19 bases between them. Germline CDR1 is SGHNT and CDR2 is YYREEE (reference sequence). CDR3: CASSSGGGWGSYGYTF. CDR3 DNA: TGTGCCAGCAGCTCCGGCGGCGGGTGGGGAAGCTATGGCTACACCTTC. Full variable domain (outside the CDR3, taken from reference TRBV5-4 and TRBJ1-2): ETGVTQSPTHLIKTRGQQVTLRCSSQSGHNTVSWYQQALGQGPQFIFQYYREEENGRGNFPPRFSGLQFPNYSSELNVNALELDDSALYLCASSSGGGWGSYGYTFGSGTRLTVV.

This clone has a single count. V is TRBV7-5 and J is TRBJ1-4. TRBV7-5 is a pseudogene locus. This CDR3 region has 15 residues. In DNA, the CDR3 is TGTGCCAGAACCCTGGGGTCGGGGGACGAAGAAAAACTGTTTTTT. Its translation is CARTLGSGDEEKLFF.

The chain couples TRBV20-1 to TRBJ2-7; D is unclear. V was clipped by 2 bases and J by 4 bases, with 6 bases between them. This CDR3 is 11 amino acids long. Germline V gives CDR1 DFQATT, CDR2 SNEGSKA (reference sequence). CDR3 in amino acids: CSARPQYEQYF. The CDR3, as DNA: TGCAGTGCTAGACCCCAATACGAGCAGTACTTC.

The table lists this clone with a count of one. V and J are TRBV19 and TRBJ1-5, with 7 bases fitting TRBD1. The CDR3 is 14 residues long. Looked up from germline, CDR1 is LNHDA and CDR2 is SQIVND (reference sequence). The J segment lost 2 bases and the V segment lost 7 bases, leaving 5 bases of the junction unmatched. The CDR3 loop reads CASTARGGNQPQHF. The CDR3 DNA follows: TGTGCCAGTACGGCCAGGGGGGGCAATCAGCCCCAGCATTTT.

The V gene is TRBV28, the J gene TRBJ1-6, with D maybe TRBD1 (5 bases). The CDR3 is 16 residues long. V was pared by 6 bases and J by 2 bases, with 14 bases between. Germline V CDR1 and CDR2: MDHEN, SYDVKM. The DNA of the CDR3 is TGTGCCAGCAGCTTGAACGGGGGTGCCTATAATTCACCCCTCCACTTT. This sequence encodes CASSLNGGAYNSPLHF.

The CDR3 region has the DNA TGTGCAAGTCTCAAACAACGCCCCAGACTAGCGGGGCCCTCTAGCACAGATACGCAGTATTTT. Translating it yields CASLKQRPRLAGPSSTDTQYF. The chain is built from TRBV12-2 and TRBJ2-3; the D call of TRBD2 is as the table states it, not checked on the DNA. TRBV12-2 is an annotated pseudogene. The CDR3 has 21 amino acids.

This clone was seen only once. This chain links TRBV10-3 with TRBJ2-5; the match to TRBD1 covers 11 bases. V was pared by 10 bases and J by 5 bases, with 12 bases of the junction left unmatched. The CDR3 length is 15 residues. Germline CDR1 reads ENHRY; CDR2 reads SYGVKD. This CDR3 is CATQLGQGEWETQYF. DNA of the CDR3: TGTGCCACCCAACTGGGACAGGGGGAATGGGAGACCCAGTACTTC.

V usage is TRBV2 and J usage is TRBJ1-6; no clear D gene. The CDR3 sequence is 13 residues long. V lost 4 bases and J lost 7, with 8 bases in between. The germline V gene has CDR1 SNHLY and CDR2 FYNNEI. This CDR3 is CASSGNGNSPLHF. The DNA for the CDR3 is TGTGCCAGCAGTGGGAACGGGAATTCACCCCTCCACTTT.

This clone was seen only once. The chain carries TRBV6-6 and TRBJ1-6; D is perhaps TRBD1 (5 bases). V lost 6 bases and J 4 bases, leaving 16 bases between the germline ends. CDR1 is MNHNY, CDR2 SVGAGI, per germline (reference sequence). The length of the CDR3 is 16 residues. The CDR3 coding sequence is TGTGCCAGCAGGACAGACGCAGGAGCTTATAATTCACCCCTCCACTTT. This codes for CASRTDAGAYNSPLHF.

The V gene is TRBV21-1, the J gene TRBJ1-5. TRBV21-1 has pseudogene status. The CDR3 is made up of 15 amino acids. CDR3 loop: CASSFQTPPGQPQHF. Written as DNA, the CDR3 is TGTGCCAGCAGCTTCCAGACTCCGCCGGGGCAGCCCCAGCATTTT.

The sample holds one count of this clone. The junction and the germline gene differ at one end; a read error may be behind it. The rearrangement links TRBV6-5 to TRBJ1-6; D gene ambiguous. The germline CDR1 and CDR2 sequences are MNHEY and SVGAGI. This CDR3 is 16 amino acids long. CDR3 loop: CASSYHFETTNSPLHF. The CDR3 nucleotides are TGTGCCAGCAGTTATCATTTTGAGACGACTAATTCACCTCTCCACTTT.

The chain combines TRBV13 with TRBJ1-2; D possibly corresponds to TRBD1 (6 bases). With 6 bases removed from V and 3 bases from J, the gap between germline ends came to 17 bases. CDR1 is PRHDT, CDR2 FYEKMQ, per germline (reference sequence). There are 15 residues in the CDR3. The CDR3 DNA reads TGTGCCAGCAGTAGGGCCTCCACAGGGCACTATGGCTACACCTTC. Residues: CASSRASTGHYGYTF.

The CDR3 here is CSVSLGQGLTDTQYF. CDR3 DNA sequence: TGCAGCGTTAGTTTGGGACAGGGCCTAACAGATACGCAGTATTTT. The rearrangement links TRBV29-1 to TRBJ2-3, with TRBD1 matching over 9 bases. The CDR3 extends over 15 amino acids. The trim removed 5 bases at V and 3 bases at J, leaving 9 bases unmatched. Germline assignment: CDR1 SQVTM and CDR2 ANQGSEA.

The rearrangement joins TRBV3-1 (or the pseudogene TRBV3-2) to TRBJ1-1; TRBD1 matches at 9 bases. The CDR3 is made up of 18 amino acids. V shed 1 base, J shed 4 bases, and the junction held 13 bases outside the gene matches. Germline V CDR1 and CDR2: LGHDT, YNNKEL (reference sequence). For the CDR3, the DNA is TGTGCCAGCAGCCAAGCCCACAGGGGGCCTAGGGGAACCACTGAAGCTTTCTTT. Protein sequence: CASSQAHRGPRGTTEAFF.

The CDR3 DNA follows: TGTGCCAGCAGCCGGGACAGGGGGCGACACGAGCAGTACTTC. Residues: CASSRDRGRHEQYF. The rearrangement links TRBV7-8 to TRBJ2-7; 12 bases are shared with TRBD1. V shed 5 bases, J shed 5 bases, and the junction held 4 bases outside the gene matches. Looked up from germline, CDR1 is SGHVS and CDR2 is FQNEAQ. The CDR3 loop spans 14 amino acids. Combining the CDR3 with reference TRBV7-8 and TRBJ2-7 gives the whole variable domain GAGVSQSPRYKVAKRGQDVALRCDPISGHVSLFWYQQALGQGPEFLTYFQNEAQLDKSGLPSDRFFAERPEGSVSTLKIQRTQQEDSAVYLCASSRDRGRHEQYFGPGTRLTVT.

This chain joins TRBV2 and TRBJ1-3; D is undetermined. There are 15 residues in the CDR3. Per the germline V gene, CDR1 is SNHLY and CDR2 is FYNNEI. Trimming took 1 base from V and 0 from J, leaving 7 bases between them. The CDR3 loop reads CASSEGGNSGNTIYF. In DNA form, the CDR3 reads TGTGCCAGCAGTGAAGGAGGTAACTCTGGAAACACCATATATTTT.

This chain joins TRBV6-5 and TRBJ1-6, with 7 bases fitting TRBD1. The V segment lost 6 bases and the J segment 10 bases; nucleotides outside the gene matches: 12. CDR3 length: 15 amino acids. Germline CDR1 MNHEY, CDR2 SVGAGI. CDR3 region: CASRRPTGLSSPLHF. CDR3 nucleotide sequence: TGTGCCAGCAGACGCCCGACAGGGTTGAGCTCACCCCTCCACTTT.

V is TRBV12-3 or TRBV12-4 and J is TRBJ1-1; D possibly corresponds to TRBD1 (5 bases). V was clipped by 7 bases and J by 8 bases, with 14 bases between them. The CDR3 extends over 12 amino acids. The DNA of the CDR3 is TGTGCCAGCACTGACGACAGACCCGAAGCTTTCTTT. Amino acids: CASTDDRPEAFF.